This TCR beta chain was observed in a study of T cells in Graves' hyperthyroidism and ophthalmopathy. Amplification of TCR beta CDR3 regions used RNA as the template. An initial round of RT-PCR targeting the TCR CDR3 relied on the HTBI primer set. Using its own MiXCR run on the multiplex PCR reads, TCRdb lists one record per CDR3 protein. Of a few hundred thousand distinct CDR3 sequences listed, roughly 16% are singletons. Losses at the gene ends were 5 bases for V and 4 bases for J; bases not matched to a gene: 5. CDR3 length equals 14 residues. Per the germline V gene, CDR1 is MNHNS and CDR2 is SASEGT.

The rearrangement uses TRBV6-1 and TRBJ1-2; 9 nucleotides match TRBD1. The sequenced sample consisted of blood. The sequence was collected from a woman in her thirties or forties with Graves' ophthalmopathy. CDR3 nucleotide sequence: TGTGCCAGCAGTCGAACAGGGGGCCTCTATGGCTACACCTTC. Its protein product is CASSRTGGLYGYTF.